The rows below give T cell receptor beta chains drawn from one sample of a study of CD8 T cells in Susac syndrome. TCRdb used MiXCR to reprocess the immunoSEQ multiplex PCR reads, holding one entry per CDR3 protein. Counted here are roughly 180,000 distinct CDR3 sequences, 85% to 95% occurring once; the ten biggest clones make up 0.099%. Sequencing input: CD4+ T cells from PBMCs. Receptors originate from a human donor with Susac syndrome. The CDR3 runs from the conserved cysteine through the conserved F or W. Fields, in order: CDR3 protein, CDR3 DNA, D gene, V gene, J gene, clone size. D genes are given only for firm matches. Size is omitted from some rows. Given values are once, few, many or a class for expanded clones.

CSAGQGLTDTQYF,TGCAGCGCTGGACAGGGATTGACAGATACGCAGTATTTT,TRBD1,TRBV29-1,TRBJ2-3,.
CASSMRGDYGYTF,TGTGCCAGTAGTATGAGGGGCGACTATGGCTACACCTTC,.,TRBV19,TRBJ1-2,.
CASSPVTGSSPLHF,TGTGCCAGCAGCCCCGTGACAGGGTCTTCACCCCTCCACTTT,TRBD1,TRBV3-1,TRBJ1-6,.
CASSHGARRIEAFF,TGCGCCAGCAGCCATGGGGCCAGGAGGATAGAAGCTTTCTTT,.,TRBV5-1,TRBJ1-1,.
CASTRQLMNTEAFF,TGTGCCAGTACCCGACAGCTCATGAACACTGAAGCTTTCTTT,.,TRBV19,TRBJ1-1,.
CARRTQGTEAFF,TGTGCCAGGCGGACACAGGGAACTGAAGCTTTCTTT,.,TRBV30,TRBJ1-1,.
CASTERGGSYEQYF,TGTGCCAGCACTGAGAGAGGGGGCTCCTACGAGCAGTACTTC,.,TRBV2,TRBJ2-7,.
CASSGQGNYEQYF,TGTGCCAGCAGTGGACAGGGTAACTACGAGCAGTACTTC,TRBD1,TRBV12-3/TRBV12-4,TRBJ2-7,once
CSARDAISGWYEQYF,TGCAGTGCTAGGGACGCAATTAGCGGGTGGTACGAGCAGTACTTC,TRBD2,TRBV20-1,TRBJ2-7,.
CASSPASGVAEDTQYF,TGTGCCAGCAGCCCTGCTAGCGGAGTTGCGGAAGATACGCAGTATTTT,TRBD2,TRBV4-2,TRBJ2-3,.
CASKGNSGANVLTF,TGTGCCAGCAAGGGGAACTCTGGGGCCAACGTCCTGACTTTC,.,TRBV18,TRBJ2-6,once
CSFSGGREAFTDTQYF,TGCAGCTTCTCGGGTGGGCGGGAGGCCTTCACAGATACGCAGTATTTT,TRBD2,TRBV29-1,TRBJ2-3,.
CASSYQYEQYF,TGTGCCAGCAGTTACCAGTACGAGCAGTACTTC,.,TRBV6-5,TRBJ2-7,once
CASSQKSFSANGNTIYF,TGCGCCAGCAGCCAAAAATCTTTTTCGGCCAATGGAAACACCATATATTTT,.,TRBV4-1,TRBJ1-3,.
CSLGNTEAFF,TGCAGCTTAGGGAACACTGAAGCTTTCTTT,.,TRBV29-1,TRBJ1-1,.
CASRDPSQETQYF,TGCGCCAGCAGAGATCCATCCCAAGAGACCCAGTACTTC,.,TRBV5-1,TRBJ2-5,.
CATGTGGSNGEQYF,TGTGCCACCGGTACAGGGGGATCTAATGGCGAGCAGTACTTC,TRBD1,TRBV24-1,TRBJ2-7,once
CSANLAGASYEQYF,TGCAGTGCCAACCTCGCGGGAGCTTCCTACGAGCAGTACTTC,TRBD2,TRBV20-1,TRBJ2-7,.
CASSTTSGITDTQYF,TGTGCCAGCAGTACTACTAGCGGGATTACAGATACGCAGTATTTT,TRBD2,TRBV12-3/TRBV12-4,TRBJ2-3,.
CSAGQGQATQYF,TGCAGCGCGGGACAGGGACAAGCGACCCAGTACTTC,TRBD1,TRBV29-1,TRBJ2-5,.
CASSLTELAGDGSYNEQFF,TGTGCCAGCAGCTTAACGGAACTAGCGGGAGACGGCTCCTACAATGAGCAGTTCTTC,TRBD2,TRBV7-9,TRBJ2-1,.
CSARSTQPDPYTF,TGCAGTGCCAGATCCACCCAGCCAGACCCCTACACCTTC,.,TRBV20-1,TRBJ1-2,.
CASSLRGVQNGYTF,TGTGCCAGCAGCTTAAGAGGGGTTCAAAATGGCTACACCTTC,.,TRBV7-9,TRBJ1-2,.
CASSLVSYPGGGETQYF,TGTGCCAGCAGCTTAGTGTCGTATCCGGGGGGCGGCGAGACCCAGTACTTC,.,TRBV7-9,TRBJ2-5,.
CAWSVGGARNQPQHF,TGTGCCTGGAGTGTAGGAGGGGCGCGCAATCAGCCCCAGCATTTT,.,TRBV30,TRBJ1-5,.
CSATGVGETQYF,TGCAGTGCTACAGGAGTTGGAGAGACCCAGTACTTC,.,TRBV20-1,TRBJ2-5,.
CASRNRGLIGAFF,TGTGCCAGCAGAAACAGGGGGCTAATAGGAGCTTTCTTT,TRBD1,TRBV28,TRBJ1-1,.
CASSQDRFGAQRQFF,TGCGCCAGCAGCCAAGATCGGTTTGGGGCACAACGGCAGTTCTTC,.,TRBV4-3,TRBJ2-1,.
CATSRDVGRVNEQFF,TGTGCCACCAGCAGAGATGTGGGCAGGGTAAATGAGCAGTTCTTC,.,TRBV15,TRBJ2-1,.
CAWSLGTYNSPLHF,TGTGCCTGGAGTCTCGGAACTTATAATTCACCCCTCCACTTT,.,TRBV30,TRBJ1-6,.
CASSQRRGDEQFF,TGTGCCAGCTCCCAAAGGAGGGGGGATGAGCAGTTCTTC,.,TRBV18,TRBJ2-1,once
CASRPATGQGTGEKLFF,TGTGCCAGCAGACCCGCGACGGGACAGGGTACTGGTGAAAAACTGTTTTTT,TRBD1,TRBV28,TRBJ1-4,.
CSARAGQSQETQYF,TGCAGTGCTAGAGCGGGACAGAGCCAAGAGACCCAGTACTTC,TRBD1,TRBV20-1,TRBJ2-5,.
CSARGRQKSYGYTF,TGCAGTGCTAGAGGACGGCAGAAAAGCTATGGCTACACCTTC,.,TRBV20-1,TRBJ1-2,.
CASSYSRGSTDTQYF,TGTGCCAGCAGTTACTCACGCGGTAGCACAGATACGCAGTATTTT,.,TRBV6-2/TRBV6-3,TRBJ2-3,.
CASSAQAHTYEQYF,TGTGCCAGCAGTGCACAGGCCCACACCTACGAGCAGTACTTC,.,TRBV2,TRBJ2-7,.
CSACSGGSGKNEQFF,TGCAGTGCCTGTAGCGGTGGTAGCGGGAAGAATGAGCAGTTCTTC,TRBD2,TRBV20-1,TRBJ2-1,.
CASSLGAAVTDTQYF,TGCGCCAGCAGCTTGGGGGCGGCTGTCACAGATACGCAGTATTTT,.,TRBV5-1,TRBJ2-3,.
CASSEDSEKLFF,TGTGCCAGCAGCGAGGACAGTGAAAAACTGTTTTTT,.,TRBV6-5,TRBJ1-4,once
CASSHIPPGQGRYEQYF,TGTGCCAGCAGCCACATCCCCCCGGGACAGGGGCGATACGAGCAGTACTTC,TRBD1,TRBV25-1,TRBJ2-7,.
CASSPAAGTGLGYTF,TGTGCCAGCAGCCCCGCTGCCGGGACAGGGCTTGGCTACACCTTC,TRBD1,TRBV14,TRBJ1-2,.
CASSQSSVVPAKNIQYF,TGTGCCAGCAGCCAAAGCTCGGTCGTGCCAGCCAAAAACATTCAGTACTTC,.,TRBV3-1,TRBJ2-4,.
CASSLALNTGELFF,TGTGCCAGCAGTCTAGCGCTGAACACCGGGGAGCTGTTTTTT,.,TRBV6-2/TRBV6-3,TRBJ2-2,.
CSARSGTTEAFF,TGCAGTGCCAGGAGCGGGACCACTGAAGCTTTCTTT,.,TRBV20-1,TRBJ1-1,.
CASSSRRTDYSNQPQHF,TGTGCCAGCAGTTCGAGGCGGACGGATTATAGCAATCAGCCCCAGCATTTT,.,TRBV27,TRBJ1-5,.
CASSLRGGTDTQYF,TGTGCCAGCAGCCTACGGGGGGGCACAGATACGCAGTATTTT,TRBD2,TRBV7-3,TRBJ2-3,.
CASSSSTGEQFF,TGTGCCAGCAGTTCCTCCACAGGGGAGCAGTTCTTC,.,TRBV28,TRBJ2-1,.
CASSSPSGRASYEQYF,TGTGCCAGCAGTTCACCTAGCGGGAGGGCCTCGTACGAGCAGTACTTC,TRBD2,TRBV12-3/TRBV12-4,TRBJ2-7,.
CASSLGTGTFNTGELFF,TGTGCCAGCAGTTTGGGGACAGGGACCTTTAACACCGGGGAGCTGTTTTTT,TRBD1,TRBV12-3/TRBV12-4,TRBJ2-2,.
CSASRSGANVLTF,TGCAGTGCTAGTCGGTCTGGGGCCAACGTCCTGACTTTC,.,TRBV20-1,TRBJ2-6,.